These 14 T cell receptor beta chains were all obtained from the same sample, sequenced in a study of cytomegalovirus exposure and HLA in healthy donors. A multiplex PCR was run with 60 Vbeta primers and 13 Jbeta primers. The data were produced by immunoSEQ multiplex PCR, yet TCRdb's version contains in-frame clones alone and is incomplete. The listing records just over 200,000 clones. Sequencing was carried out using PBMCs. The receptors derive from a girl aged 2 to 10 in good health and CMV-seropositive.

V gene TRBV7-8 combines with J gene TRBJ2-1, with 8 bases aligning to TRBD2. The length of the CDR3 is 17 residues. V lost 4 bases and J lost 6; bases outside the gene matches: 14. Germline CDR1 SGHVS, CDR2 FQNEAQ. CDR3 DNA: TGTGCCAGCAGCTCGCTGTGGGCTAGCGGGTACCGCAATGAGCAGTTCTTC. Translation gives CASSSLWASGYRNEQFF.

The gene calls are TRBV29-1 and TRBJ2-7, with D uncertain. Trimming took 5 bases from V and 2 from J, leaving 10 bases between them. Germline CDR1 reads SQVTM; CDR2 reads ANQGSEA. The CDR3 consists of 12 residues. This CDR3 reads CSVPAETYEQYF. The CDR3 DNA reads TGCAGCGTTCCCGCGGAAACCTACGAGCAGTACTTC.

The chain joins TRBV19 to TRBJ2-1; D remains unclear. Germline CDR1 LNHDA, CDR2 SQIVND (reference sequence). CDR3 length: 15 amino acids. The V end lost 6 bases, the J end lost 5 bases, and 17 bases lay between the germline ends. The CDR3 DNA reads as TGTGCCAGTAGGGGTTCGGGTCTACCTAACAATGAGCAGTTCTTC. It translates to CASRGSGLPNNEQFF.

CDR3 coding DNA: TGCGCCAGCAGCGTACAGGTGAGCTCCTACGAGCAGTACTTC. Translation gives CASSVQVSSYEQYF. This sequence joins TRBV5-1 and TRBJ2-7; D is possibly TRBD1 (5 bases). V shed 4 bases and J shed 0 bases, with 11 bases lying between them. This CDR3 is 14 amino acids long. Looked up from germline, CDR1 is SGHRS and CDR2 is YFSETQ.

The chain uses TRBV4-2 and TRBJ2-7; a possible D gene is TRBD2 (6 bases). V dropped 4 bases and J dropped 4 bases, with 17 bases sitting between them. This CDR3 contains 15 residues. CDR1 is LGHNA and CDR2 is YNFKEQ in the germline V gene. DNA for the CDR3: TGTGCCAGCAGCCCGGACTTAGCGGAGTGGTACGAGCAGTACTTC. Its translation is CASSPDLAEWYEQYF.

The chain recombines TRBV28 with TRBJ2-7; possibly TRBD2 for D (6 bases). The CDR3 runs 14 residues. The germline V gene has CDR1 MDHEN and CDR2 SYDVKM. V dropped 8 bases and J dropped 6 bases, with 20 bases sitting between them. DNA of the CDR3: TGTGCCAGCGGGAGGAGGCAGAGTGGGGGCGAGCAGTACTTC. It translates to CASGRRQSGGEQYF.

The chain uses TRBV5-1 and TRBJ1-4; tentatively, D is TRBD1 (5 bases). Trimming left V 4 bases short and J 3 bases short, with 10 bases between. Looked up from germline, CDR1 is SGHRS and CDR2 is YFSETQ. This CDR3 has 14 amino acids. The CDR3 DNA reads TGCGCCAGCAGCCAACAGGAGTCTAATGAAAAACTGTTTTTT. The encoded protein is CASSQQESNEKLFF.

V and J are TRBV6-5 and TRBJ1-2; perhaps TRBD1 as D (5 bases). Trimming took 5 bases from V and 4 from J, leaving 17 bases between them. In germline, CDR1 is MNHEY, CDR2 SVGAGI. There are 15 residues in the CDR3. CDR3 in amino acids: CASSKDTENGYGYTF. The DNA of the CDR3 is TGTGCCAGCAGTAAGGACACGGAGAATGGCTATGGCTACACCTTC.

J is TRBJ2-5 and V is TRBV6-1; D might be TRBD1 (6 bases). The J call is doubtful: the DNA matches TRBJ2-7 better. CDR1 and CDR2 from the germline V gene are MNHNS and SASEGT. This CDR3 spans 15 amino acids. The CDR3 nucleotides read TGTGCCAGCAGGGGGGCGGGCAGGGATTTGAACGAGCAGTACTTC. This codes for CASRGAGRDLNEQYF.

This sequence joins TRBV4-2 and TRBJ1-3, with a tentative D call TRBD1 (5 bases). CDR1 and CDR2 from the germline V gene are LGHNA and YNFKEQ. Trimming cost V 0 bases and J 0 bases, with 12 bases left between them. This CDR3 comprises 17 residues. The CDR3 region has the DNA TGTGCCAGCAGCCAAGATGGAGCTGGGGCCTCTGGAAACACCATATATTTT. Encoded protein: CASSQDGAGASGNTIYF.

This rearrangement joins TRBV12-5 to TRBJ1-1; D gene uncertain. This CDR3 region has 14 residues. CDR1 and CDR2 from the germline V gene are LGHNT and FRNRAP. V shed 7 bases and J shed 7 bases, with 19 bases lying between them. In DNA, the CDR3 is TGTGCTAGTGCCACTCTCCCCGACTATGTTGAAGCTTTCTTT. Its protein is CASATLPDYVEAFF.

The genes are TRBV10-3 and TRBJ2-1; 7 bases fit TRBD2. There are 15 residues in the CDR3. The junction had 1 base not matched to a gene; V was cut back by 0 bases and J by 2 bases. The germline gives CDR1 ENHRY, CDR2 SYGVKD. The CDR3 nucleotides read TGTGCCATCAGTGAGTCCGGGAGGACCTACAATGAGCAGTTCTTC. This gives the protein CAISESGRTYNEQFF.

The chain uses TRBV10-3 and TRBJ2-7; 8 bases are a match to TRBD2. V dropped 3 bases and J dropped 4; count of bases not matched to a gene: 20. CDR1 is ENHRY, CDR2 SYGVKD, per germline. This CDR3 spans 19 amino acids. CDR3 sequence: CAISDLVPIAGKGVYEQYF. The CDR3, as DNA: TGTGCCATCAGTGACCTTGTCCCTATAGCGGGAAAGGGTGTATACGAGCAGTACTTC.

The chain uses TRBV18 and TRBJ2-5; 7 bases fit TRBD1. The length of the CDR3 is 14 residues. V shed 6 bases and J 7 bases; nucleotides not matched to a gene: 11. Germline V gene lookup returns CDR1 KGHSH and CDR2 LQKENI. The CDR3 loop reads CASSPGTAPGTQYF. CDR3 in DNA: TGTGCCAGCTCGCCTGGGACAGCCCCCGGGACCCAGTACTTC.